This T cell receptor (beta chain) originates from a study of shared clonotypes between healthy human individuals. Notes on the study in general: Larger estimated richness was generally seen in naive subsets than in memory subsets.

Turning to this clone: Its antigen is unidentified.

The authors distributed each subset's genomic DNA evenly over several immunoSEQ plates. This table comes from immunoSEQ multiplex PCR, and its TCRdb copy is limited to in-frame clones, with some not included. The table includes 190,000 or so clones, about 68% detected once. The V end lost 4 bases, the J end lost 1 base, and 5 bases lay between the germline ends. CDR1 is LNHNV and CDR2 is YYDKDF in the germline V gene (reference sequence). CDR3 length: 13 amino acids. The source is a man aged 30 to 39 in good health. The V and J genes are TRBV15 and TRBJ1-5, with D unclear. Sequenced: memory CD4+ T cells sorted from blood. This sample's subset: CD45RA-negative fraction. CDR3 bases: TGTGCCACCAGCATTCAGAGCAATCAGCCCCAGCATTTT. This encodes CATSIQSNQPQHF.